This T cell receptor beta chain originates from a study of shared clonotypes between healthy human individuals. After removal of 0 bases from V and 6 bases from J, the junction contained 14 bases not matched to a gene. Germline assignment: CDR1 SGHRS and CDR2 YFSETQ. This CDR3 region has 17 residues. TCRdb keeps only in-frame clones here, not all; method: immunoSEQ multiplex PCR. This sample has roughly 2,000,000 clones, with about 93% found just once. Only CD45RO-negative cells positively selected for CCR7 counted as naive CD8 cells, so terminally differentiated effector memory CD45RA+ cells were excluded. Healthy HIV-negative adults with no recent acute infections or vaccinations were recruited as donors.

The chain carries TRBV5-1 and TRBJ2-7; 8 bases agree with TRBD2. The specimen was naive CD8+ T cells from PBMCs. The receptor was isolated from a man in his late teens or twenties in good health. Some clones in this sample may be carry-over from other donors' samples. The CDR3 loop reads CASSLVSLAGPPCEQYF. The CDR3 DNA follows: TGCGCCAGCAGCTTGGTGAGCCTAGCGGGCCCCCCGTGCGAGCAGTACTTC.